The subject of this entry is one T cell receptor (beta chain). This record comes from a study of blood T cell repertoires in COVID-19. The wider study: Samples of COVID-19 (acute and convalescent) were obtained from the United States, Italy and Spain. T cells, B-cell-depleted T cells, or PBMCs supplied cDNA or gDNA.

Per the study methods: How many nucleated cells were present was estimated from reference gene primer amplification. TCRdb's table, derived via immunoSEQ multiplex PCR, lists solely in-frame clones and lacks some. The V and J calls and clone size were taken over from that table, and D and trimming were inferred from the DNA. The sample has about 270,000 clones, around nine tenths seen once. Trimming cost V 6 bases and J 0 bases; bases outside gene matches: 11. CDR1 and CDR2 from the germline V gene are LNHDA and SQIVND (reference sequence). The CDR3 length is 17 residues. Sequenced: peripheral blood. This chain connects TRBV19 to TRBJ1-1; 9 positions match TRBD1. The receptor comes from a man in his forties or fifties with active or convalescent COVID-19. The CDR3 coding sequence is TGTGCCAGTAGGAGACTACAGGGGGCGAGGGTGAACACTGAAGCTTTCTTT. This gives the protein CASRRLQGARVNTEAFF.